This TCR beta chain was retrieved from a study of PD-L1 blockade in urothelial cancer. Specified time point: peripheral blood 6 weeks after treatment start. Germline V CDR1 and CDR2: SGDLS, YYNGEE. The CDR3 has 18 amino acids. J lost 5 bases, V lost 0 bases, and 11 bases had no gene match. Each PCR reaction had synthetic TCR analog templates spiked into it. Profiled with immunoSEQ multiplex PCR; TCRdb holds only in-frame clones, not every one. The sample gives about 29,000 clones, about 85% of which show up once; 2.5% to 3% is in the top ten. This clone was detected only a few times. The source was PBMCs, collected around atezolizumab (anti-PD-L1) treatment. This chain joins TRBV9 and TRBJ2-5; 12 bases line up with TRBD1. This receptor was obtained from a man in his 70s with urothelial cancer. CDR3 DNA: TGTGCCAGCAGCGTAGGCCAAACCGGGACAGGGGGCGGTGAGACCCAGTACTTC. Translation: CASSVGQTGTGGGETQYF.